This TCR beta chain was captured in a study of early T cells in non-severe SARS-CoV-2 infection (dated by TCRdb to the early 2020s). Turning to the overall study: Because TCR sequencing was done on bulk RNA from unsorted whole blood, the alpha and beta chains could not be paired. Summary of the overall study and its limitations: VDJdb matching was skewed toward anti-spike CD8 responses and likely underestimated virus-specific expansions by missing private and CD4 specificities.

This was a case-control study nested in a cohort of healthcare workers in London, UK, who had nasopharyngeal swab PCR tests and blood samples taken every week. Healthcare workers were recruited during the week of the UK lockdown, between 23 and 31 March 2020, and followed weekly for up to about 15 weeks. This clonotype was seen just once. Its antigen is unknown. The input lacks base qualities; no much larger clone sits a single base away. One read alone lends weak support. Receptors were amplified or captured by 5' RACE. Sequencing used a NextSeq 500. To correct for sequencing error and PCR bias, the TCR library protocol tagged individual cDNA molecules with unique molecular identifiers. TCR alpha and beta chains were both sequenced, and the abundances of alpha and beta sequences in each sample were closely correlated with each other. In the source study's methods: Decombinator V4 was used to annotate TCR sequences for V gene, J gene and CDR3. TCRs were defined as expanded if a significant change between any two time points was detected under a Poisson model with p below 0.0001. Abundances of TCRs were expressed as counts per million after normalisation to the total number of TCRs sequenced in each sample. VDJdb, accessed 1 November 2021, was searched for CMV, EBV and SARS-CoV-2 annotated TCRs, excluding TCRs annotated for multiple antigens. TCRdb cleaned the public reads at Q25 with fastp, built clones with MiXCR and kept in-frame beta chains. Merged by CDR3 protein, the rows form single entries marked with the most common genes and DNA. TCRdb assigned the V and J calls; the authors' analysis was not used. Across this sample there are roughly 41,000 distinct CDR3 sequences, with 5.8% seen only once. Of the sample, around 25% falls within the top ten clones.

This receptor was obtained from an adult who was a healthcare worker with PCR-confirmed SARS-CoV-2 infection or an uninfected control (not recorded which). Specimen: whole blood.

CDR3 protein: CSVEGASGGADTQYF. DNA sequence: TGCAGCGTTGAAGGGGCTAGCGGGGGCGCAGATACGCAGTATTTT. This receptor chain uses TRBV29-1 and TRBJ2-3, and 10 junction bases match TRBD2. CDR1 and CDR2, per the germline V gene, are SQVTM and ANQGSEA. Including the terminal cysteine and phenylalanine, the CDR3 comprises 15 residues. Only the CDR3 portion is preserved as DNA: 45 bases, with reading frame beginning at the first base. Trimmed from V: 1 base; trimmed from J: 4 bases; junction bases lacking a gene match: 5.